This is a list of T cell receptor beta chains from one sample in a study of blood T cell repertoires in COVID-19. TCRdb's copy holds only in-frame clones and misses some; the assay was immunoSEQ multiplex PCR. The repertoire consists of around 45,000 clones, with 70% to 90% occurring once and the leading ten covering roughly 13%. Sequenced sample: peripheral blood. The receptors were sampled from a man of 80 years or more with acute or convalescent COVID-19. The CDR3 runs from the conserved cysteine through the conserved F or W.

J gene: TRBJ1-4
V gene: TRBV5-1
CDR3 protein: CASSLAMQAGYEKLFF

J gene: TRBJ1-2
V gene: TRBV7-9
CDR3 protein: CASSLLSQGGGYTF

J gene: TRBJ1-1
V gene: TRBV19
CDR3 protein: CASNDRGPTEAFF

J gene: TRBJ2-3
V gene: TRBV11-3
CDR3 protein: CASSYTPNTDTQYF

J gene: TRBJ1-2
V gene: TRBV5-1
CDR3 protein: CASSLGAGERDYGYTF

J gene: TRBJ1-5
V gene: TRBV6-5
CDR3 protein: CASSRTGGVQPQHF

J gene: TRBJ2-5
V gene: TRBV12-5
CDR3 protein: CASGLAGKTQYF

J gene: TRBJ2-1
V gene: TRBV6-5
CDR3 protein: CASRYGTQDNEQFF

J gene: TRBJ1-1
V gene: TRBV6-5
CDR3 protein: CASSYGRGTTEAFF

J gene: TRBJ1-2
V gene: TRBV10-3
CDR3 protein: CAISGQGSYGYTF

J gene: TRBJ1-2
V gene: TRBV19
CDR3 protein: CASTAGGKANYGYTF

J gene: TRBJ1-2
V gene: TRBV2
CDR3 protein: CASSSVNYGYTF

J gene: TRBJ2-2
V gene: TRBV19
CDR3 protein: CASTTEHNTGELFF

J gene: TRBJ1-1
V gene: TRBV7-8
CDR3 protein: CASSPGELTNTEAFF

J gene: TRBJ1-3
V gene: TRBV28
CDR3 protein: CASIQRPGENTIYF

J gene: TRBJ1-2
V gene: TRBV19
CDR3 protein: CASSIDTGQGNGYTF

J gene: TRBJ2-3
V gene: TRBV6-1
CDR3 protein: CASSSGLGTDTQYF

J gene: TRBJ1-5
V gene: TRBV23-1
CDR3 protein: CASRLKDHGVTDQPQHF

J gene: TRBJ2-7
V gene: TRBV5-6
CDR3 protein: CASSPTGRGSEQYF

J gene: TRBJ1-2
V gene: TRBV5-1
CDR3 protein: CASSLDLRTGDRGYGYTF

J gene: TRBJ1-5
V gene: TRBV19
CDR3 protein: CASSIVGAGRQPQHF

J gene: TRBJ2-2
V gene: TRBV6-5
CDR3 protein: CASRRQGEAGELFF

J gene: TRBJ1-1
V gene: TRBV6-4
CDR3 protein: CASRTGSANTEAFF

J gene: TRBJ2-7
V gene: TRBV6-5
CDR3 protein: CASSYSKRGLSYEQYF

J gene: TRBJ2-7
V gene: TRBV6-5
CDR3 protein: CASRLQGGFYEQYF

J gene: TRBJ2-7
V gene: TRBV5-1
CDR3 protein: CASSLDRGQVISYEQYF

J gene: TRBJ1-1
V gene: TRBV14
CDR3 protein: CASSQEGGGLRNTEAFF

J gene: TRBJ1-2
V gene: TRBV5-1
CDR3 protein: CASRSGQENFNYGYTF

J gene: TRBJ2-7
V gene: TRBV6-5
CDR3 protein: CASSYSGQGLSYEQYF